This is a list of T cell receptor beta chains from one sample in a study of metastatic and nonmetastatic thyroid tumors. TCRdb reprocessed the PCR reads using MiXCR. This sample has 15,000 or so clones, with around 23% found just once. Sequencing was carried out using tumor tissue. These receptors came from a female donor with papillary thyroid cancer or a benign thyroid nodule (not recorded which). Some clones in this sample may be carry-over from other donors' samples. Each CDR3 is given with its conserved first and last residue. Fields, in order: clone size, D gene, J gene, V gene, CDR3 DNA, CDR3 protein. The D gene is left open where the match is weak. Clone size is stated in some rows and not others, as once, few, many or a class when expanded.

. | . | TRBJ1-2 | TRBV15 | TGTGCCACCAGCAGAGATATTAGTATAGGCTACACCTTC | CATSRDISIGYTF
medium-sized | TRBD2 | TRBJ2-7 | TRBV20-1 | TGCAGTGCTAGAACACGACTAGCGGGAGCTGGGGAGCAGTACTTC | CSARTRLAGAGEQYF
. | . | TRBJ2-3 | TRBV20-1 | TGCAGTGCTACACAGACGGGGCGGGGCCGCACAGATACGCAGTATTTT | CSATQTGRGRTDTQYF
. | . | TRBJ2-6 | TRBV6-1 | TGTTCCAGCAGCGAAGCCCGGACTCCTACCGTCCTGACTTTC | CSSSEARTPTVLTF
medium-sized | TRBD2 | TRBJ2-7 | TRBV6-5 | TGTGCCAGCAGTCTTCTGGGGACTAGCGGAGGCCCCACCTACGAGCAGTACTTC | CASSLLGTSGGPTYEQYF
many | . | TRBJ2-5 | TRBV19 | TGTGCCAGTAGTATAGCCATAAAAGAGACCCAGTACTTC | CASSIAIKETQYF
many | . | TRBJ2-1 | TRBV30 | TGTGCCTGGAGTGTATGGGGTCAGCGTAAGTACAATGAGCAGTTCTTC | CAWSVWGQRKYNEQFF
. | . | TRBJ2-5 | TRBV20-1 | TGCAGTTTCTCTGGGACCCAAGAGACCCAGTACTTC | CSFSGTQETQYF
few | . | TRBJ2-7 | TRBV6-1 | TGTGCCAGCAGTGCCCCGGGATCCTACGAGCAGTACTTC | CASSAPGSYEQYF
few | TRBD2 | TRBJ2-1 | TRBV6-1 | TGTGCCAGCAGCAGCGGGAAGGATTACAATGAGCAGTTCTTC | CASSSGKDYNEQFF
. | TRBD2 | TRBJ2-5 | TRBV5-4 | TGTACCAGCAGGAGGGGACTATCACAAGAGACCCAGTACTTC | CTSRRGLSQETQYF
. | TRBD2 | TRBJ2-7 | TRBV30 | TGTGCCTGGAGCGAGGCGGGGGTACTAGCGGCCTACGAGCAGTACTTC | CAWSEAGVLAAYEQYF
medium-sized | TRBD1 | TRBJ1-1 | TRBV20-1 | TGCAGTGCTAGAGATCCCACAAAACCGGACAGGGACACTGAAGCTTTCTTT | CSARDPTKPDRDTEAFF
. | TRBD1 | TRBJ2-5 | TRBV6-5 | TGTGCCAGCAGTTTACTGACAGGGACGGGGGAGACCCAGTACTTC | CASSLLTGTGETQYF
. | . | TRBJ2-1 | TRBV14 | TGTGCCAGCAGCCAACCCGGGAACTACTCCCATGAGCAGTTCTTC | CASSQPGNYSHEQFF
many | . | TRBJ1-1 | TRBV7-3 | TGTGCCAGCAGCTTAACCGCCGGGACTACTGAAGCTTTCTTT | CASSLTAGTTEAFF
. | . | TRBJ2-2 | TRBV24-1 | TGTCCCACCAGTGATTTGCTAGACACCTGGGAGCTGTTTTTT | CPTSDLLDTWELFF
medium-sized | . | TRBJ2-1 | TRBV6-1 | TGTGCCAGCAGGCGGGGATCAGACAATGAGCAGTTCTTC | CASRRGSDNEQFF
. | . | TRBJ1-5 | TRBV6-2/TRBV6-3 | TGTGCCAGCAGCCGAAATACAGGTTTGAGCAATCAGCCCCAGCATTTT | CASSRNTGLSNQPQHF
many | . | TRBJ2-3 | TRBV6-1 | TGTGCCAGCAGTCTTGCTTGGGGGGCCGGCACAGATACGCAGTATTTT | CASSLAWGAGTDTQYF
. | . | TRBJ2-7 | TRBV28 | TGTGCCAGCAGTTTATATTTGGCTAGCGTGAGCAGTGAGCAGTACTTC | CASSLYLASVSSEQYF
medium-sized | . | TRBJ2-1 | TRBV2 | TGTGCCAGCAGCCCTAGCCCCGGGACATCCCAGTTCTTC | CASSPSPGTSQFF
. | . | TRBJ2-1 | TRBV5-4 | TGTGCCAGCAGCTGGGGTCTCGCCCCGCGTTACAATGAGCAGTTCTTC | CASSWGLAPRYNEQFF
medium-sized | . | TRBJ1-4 | TRBV12-3/TRBV12-4 | TGTGCCAGCAGTTTGGGGGGTACTAATGAAAAACTGTTTTTT | CASSLGGTNEKLFF
medium-sized | . | TRBJ1-2 | TRBV12-3/TRBV12-4 | TGTGCCAGCAAAAAACAGGGAATCTATGGCTACACCTTC | CASKKQGIYGYTF
. | TRBD1 | TRBJ1-2 | TRBV29-1 | TGCAGCGTTGGAGACAGGGTACATGGCTACACCTTC | CSVGDRVHGYTF
. | TRBD1 | TRBJ1-2 | TRBV27 | TGTGCCAGCAGGAGACAGGGGGGGGAGCTCTATGGCTACACCTTC | CASRRQGGELYGYTF
. | . | TRBJ2-3 | TRBV7-6 | TGTGCCAGCAGCTCTAGGATAACAGATACGCAGTATTTT | CASSSRITDTQYF
. | TRBD2 | TRBJ2-7 | TRBV12-3/TRBV12-4 | TGTGACAGCACCTCCGGGACTAGAAACGTGCAGTACTTC | CDSTSGTRNVQYF
medium-sized | . | TRBJ2-3 | TRBV6-5 | TGTGCCAGCAGTTACACTAGTGAAGGGCATACGCAGTATTTT | CASSYTSEGHTQYF
many | . | TRBJ2-1 | TRBV7-9 | TGTGCCAGCACCATAGAGAGTTACAGTGAGCAGTTCTTC | CASTIESYSEQFF
medium-sized | TRBD1 | TRBJ1-6 | TRBV6-5 | TGTGCCAGCAGTCGGGACAGGGGTGCTGGGAGCTCTAATTCACCCCTCCACTTT | CASSRDRGAGSSNSPLHF
many | TRBD1 | TRBJ1-5 | TRBV12-3/TRBV12-4 | TGTGCCAGCAGTCCGGACAGGGGGATAAATCAGCCCCAGCATTTT | CASSPDRGINQPQHF
. | . | TRBJ1-1 | TRBV20-1 | TGCAGTGCTAGCGCCCCCCAGGGGAACACTGAAGCTTTCTTT | CSASAPQGNTEAFF
many | TRBD2 | TRBJ2-3 | TRBV5-1 | TGCGCCAGCAGCCCCATTAGCGGGAGCGTTGCAGATACGCAGTATTTT | CASSPISGSVADTQYF
many | . | TRBJ1-2 | TRBV29-1 | TGCAGCGTTGGCACCCAGCCCTATGGCTACACCTTC | CSVGTQPYGYTF
many | TRBD1 | TRBJ2-5 | TRBV20-1 | TGCAGTGCCCCCCAGACAGGGAGAGAGACCCAGTACTTC | CSAPQTGRETQYF
. | TRBD2 | TRBJ2-7 | TRBV19 | TGTGCCAGTAGTATTCTCGGCGGGGAGGGCTCCTACGAGCAGTACTTC | CASSILGGEGSYEQYF
few | . | TRBJ1-2 | TRBV5-1 | TGCGCCAGCAGCTTGGTCGGACAGCCTAACTATGGCTACACCTTC | CASSLVGQPNYGYTF
few | . | TRBJ1-6 | TRBV27 | TGTGCCAGCAGCCGTACGGGGGCCCAGTCACCCCTCCACTTT | CASSRTGAQSPLHF
large | . | TRBJ2-1 | TRBV7-2 | TGTGCCAGCAGCTTAGTTGGACAGCTCAGCTCCTACAATGAGCAGTTCTTC | CASSLVGQLSSYNEQFF
. | . | TRBJ1-1 | TRBV11-2 | TGTGCCAGCAGCCCCATGAACACTGAAGCTTTCTTT | CASSPMNTEAFF
few | TRBD1 | TRBJ1-2 | TRBV2 | TGTTCCAGCAGCCGGACAGGTGGCGTTGTCTATGGCTACACCTTC | CSSSRTGGVVYGYTF
. | TRBD2 | TRBJ2-3 | TRBV20-1 | TGCAGTGCTAGAACCTTGCTAGCGGTCGGCACATATACGCAGTATTTT | CSARTLLAVGTYTQYF
few | . | TRBJ2-7 | TRBV6-5 | TGTGCCAGCAGTTACTCTGTCTCCTACGAGCAGTACTTC | CASSYSVSYEQYF
. | TRBD2 | TRBJ2-5 | TRBV20-1 | TGCAGTGCTAGAGATCTAGCGGGAGGGCCAGAGACCCAGTACTTC | CSARDLAGGPETQYF
many | . | TRBJ2-3 | TRBV20-1 | TGCAGTGCTCGAAAATACAGGGTTGATCATTCTAGCACAGATACGCAGTATTTT | CSARKYRVDHSSTDTQYF
. | . | TRBJ1-1 | TRBV28 | TGTGCCAGCAGTGAAGTGGCCGAGGGGCCCAATGAAGCTTTCTTT | CASSEVAEGPNEAFF
many | TRBD2 | TRBJ2-1 | TRBV27 | TGTGCCAGCAGAAGACTAGCGGGAGGGCCGGGGTCGAGCGAGCAGTTCTTC | CASRRLAGGPGSSEQFF
many | TRBD2 | TRBJ2-5 | TRBV6-2/TRBV6-3 | TGTGCCAGCAAAAGACTAGCGGGAGGGCCGGTGACCCAGTACTTC | CASKRLAGGPVTQYF
medium-sized | . | TRBJ2-1 | TRBV10-2 | TGCGCCAGCAGTGAGGGTACTCCGTTCTTC | CASSEGTPFF
many | TRBD2 | TRBJ2-1 | TRBV18 | TGTGCCAGCGCCGGGGGGAGCTCCTACAATGAGCAGTTCTTC | CASAGGSSYNEQFF
many | . | TRBJ2-1 | TRBV28 | TGTGCCAGCACCCCGGGGCGGGGCCGGGACTCCAGCCACAATGAGCAGTTCTTC | CASTPGRGRDSSHNEQFF
many | . | TRBJ2-7 | TRBV12-3/TRBV12-4 | TGTGCCAGCAGTTTAGACTCTTTTGGAGAACGCTACGAGCAGTACTTC | CASSLDSFGERYEQYF